Listed here is a single T cell receptor (beta chain). Antigen unknown. The data were obtained in a study of tumor-infiltrating lymphocytes in localized non-small cell lung cancer. Study-wide results and caveats: No link was found between tumor T-cell fraction and recurrence-free survival.

V lost 7 bases, J lost 5 bases, and 17 bases lay in between. The germline V gene has CDR1 MNHEY and CDR2 SVGAGI. This CDR3 spans 15 amino acids. Method: immunoSEQ multiplex PCR; TCRdb's copy keeps in-frame clones and lacks some. The sample lists around 1,500 clones; approximately 81% were seen once. V gene TRBV6-5 combines with J gene TRBJ2-2, with D possibly matching TRBD1 (5 bases). What was sequenced was lung tumor tissue. The TCR comes from a human donor with non-small cell lung cancer. CDR3 sequence (DNA): TGTGCCAGCACCTTCCAAGGGGCGAGTACCGGGGAGCTGTTTTTT. It specifies CASTFQGASTGELFF.